This T cell receptor beta chain was captured in a study of T cells in Graves' hyperthyroidism and ophthalmopathy. Study summary: Staff took peripheral blood when the initial diagnosis was made, before any treatment began. Points from the study as a whole: Using 13 V-J features, a model discriminated ophthalmopathy from stable hyperthyroidism. Ophthalmopathy was predicted by the model a median of approximately 6 months ahead of onset.

This clonotype was detected only a few times. No antigen is known for it. The CDR3 covers 16 residues. With 4 bases clipped from V and 2 bases from J, the junction kept 9 bases outside the gene matches. Germline loops: CDR1 MGHRA, CDR2 YSYEKL. Thyroid ultrasound and orbital computed tomography, with clinical symptoms and serum thyroxine and TRAb, informed diagnoses. It was RNA transcripts that yielded the amplified TCR beta CDR3 regions. The primer set for the first-round RT-PCR of the TCR CDR3 was HTBI. TCRdb re-analysed the multiplex PCR reads in MiXCR, keeping a single row per CDR3 protein. The sample records under 400,000 distinct CDR3 sequences, 11% to 15% being singletons.

This receptor was taken from a woman in her sixties with Graves' hyperthyroidism. The chain links TRBV4-1 to TRBJ2-5; TRBD2 aligns across 8 bases. The sample consisted of blood. For the CDR3, the DNA is TGCGCCAGCAGCCCACATCGGCGGGGGGATCAAGAGACCCAGTACTTC. Translation gives CASSPHRRGDQETQYF.